The 20 T cell receptor beta chains presented below share a single source sample, sequenced in a study of blood T cell repertoires in COVID-19. Generated by immunoSEQ multiplex PCR, the TCRdb table keeps only in-frame clones and is missing some. The sample includes tens of thousands of clones, more than 75% seen only once; the top ten take 8% to 10%. Input material: peripheral blood. These receptors all stem from a human donor in a cohort sampled during active COVID-19.

This clone was found once. The chain combines TRBV4-2 with TRBJ2-7, with 12 bases aligning to TRBD2. Germline CDR1 and CDR2: LGHNA and YNFKEQ. The length of the CDR3 is 16 residues. V dropped 4 bases and J dropped 1; count of bases not matched to a gene: 5. The CDR3 is CASSPQTSGGSYEQYF. In DNA, the CDR3 is TGTGCCAGCAGCCCCCAGACTAGCGGGGGTTCCTACGAGCAGTACTTC.

This sequence joins TRBV4-1 and TRBJ2-5; 8 bases align to TRBD1. Germline V CDR1 and CDR2: MGHRA, YSYEKL. This CDR3 spans 14 amino acids. Trimming at V came to 4 bases and at J to 3 bases, leaving 4 bases not matched to a gene. DNA for the CDR3: TGCGCCAGCAGCCTACAGGGGGTGGAAGAGACCCAGTACTTC. Translated: CASSLQGVEETQYF.

The chain carries TRBV10-3 and TRBJ2-7; TRBD1 is a possible D gene (6 bases). This CDR3 contains 16 residues. Trimming pared 3 bases from V and 1 base from J, leaving 16 bases between. Germline lookup yields CDR1 ENHRY and CDR2 SYGVKD. The CDR3 protein is CAISETAQGRSYEQYF. CDR3 sequence (DNA): TGTGCCATCAGTGAAACCGCCCAGGGGCGGTCCTACGAGCAGTACTTC.

This chain connects TRBV6-6 to TRBJ2-7; 8 bases map to TRBD1. Germline CDR1 is MNHNY and CDR2 is SVGAGI (reference sequence). The length of the CDR3 is 14 residues. Trimming cost V 6 bases and J 6 bases; bases outside gene matches: 10. The CDR3 here is CASSGQGFSSEQYF. CDR3 coding DNA: TGTGCCAGCAGCGGACAGGGATTTTCTTCCGAGCAGTACTTC.

This CDR3 is CASSAGDRGGAFF. Written as DNA, the CDR3 is TGTGCCAGCAGCGCTGGGGACAGGGGGGGAGCTTTCTTT. The chain has TRBV9 and TRBJ1-1; 11 nucleotides match TRBD1. CDR1 is SGDLS and CDR2 is YYNGEE in the germline V gene. V lost 3 bases and J lost 10; bases outside the gene matches: 5. This CDR3 is built from 13 residues.

V is TRBV5-1 and J is TRBJ1-1; D possibly corresponds to TRBD1 (6 bases). V lost 4 bases to trimming and J lost 2 bases, with 12 bases between them. The CDR3 covers 14 residues. Germline V lookup: CDR1 SGHRS, CDR2 YFSETQ. As DNA, the CDR3 is TGCGCCAGCAGCCCGACAGGACATAACACTGAAGCTTTCTTT. This sequence encodes CASSPTGHNTEAFF.

The chain links TRBV29-1 to TRBJ2-7; tentatively, D is TRBD2 (6 bases). Per germline, CDR1 SQVTM and CDR2 ANQGSEA. The CDR3 covers 12 residues. The ends were cut back, 5 bases at V and 2 bases at J, with 10 bases in the middle. The CDR3 reads CSVTGETYEQYF. For the CDR3, the DNA is TGCAGCGTTACGGGGGAGACCTACGAGCAGTACTTC.

This rearrangement joins TRBV11-2 to TRBJ2-1; D is perhaps TRBD2 (5 bases). There are 12 residues in the CDR3. The germline V and J ends were trimmed by 5 bases and 6 bases, with 8 bases remaining between them. The V gene's germline CDR1 is SGHAT and CDR2 FQNNGV. The CDR3 protein is CASSLGLNEQFF. CDR3 DNA: TGTGCCAGCAGCCTCGGACTCAATGAGCAGTTCTTC. The full variable domain, rest sourced from reference TRBV11-2 and TRBJ2-1, is EAGVAQSPRYKIIEKRQSVAFWCNPISGHATLYWYQQILGQGPKLLIQFQNNGVVDDSQLPKDRFSAERLKGVDSTLKIQPAKLEDSAVYLCASSLGLNEQFFGPGTRLTVL.

The chain combines TRBV4-2 with TRBJ2-7; a weak D match, TRBD2 (5 bases). Germline CDR1 reads LGHNA; CDR2 reads YNFKEQ. The length of the CDR3 is 17 residues. Trimming shortened V by 3 bases and J by 2 bases, and 20 bases separated the two germline ends. CDR3 sequence: CASSQRPNRDRPYEQYF. In DNA form, the CDR3 reads TGTGCCAGCAGCCAGAGACCAAACCGGGATCGCCCCTACGAGCAGTACTTC.

The rearrangement links TRBV11-2 to TRBJ2-5, with D possibly being TRBD2 (5 bases). The CDR3 covers 17 residues. The germline V gene encodes CDR1 SGHAT and CDR2 FQNNGV. With 0 bases removed from V and 1 base from J, the gap between germline ends came to 15 bases. The DNA of the CDR3 is TGTGCCAGCAGCTTAGACGCTAGCATAATCACCCAAGAGACCCAGTACTTC. Protein product: CASSLDASIITQETQYF.

CDR3 amino acids: CASSPDWGGTPNKQFF. For the CDR3, the DNA is TGTGCCAGCAGCCCAGATTGGGGGGGGACCCCCAACAAGCAGTTCTTC. The V and J genes are TRBV11-2 and TRBJ2-1; 7 bases fit TRBD2. The ends lost 5 bases at V and 11 bases at J; junction bases unmatched: 18. Germline values: CDR1 SGHAT, CDR2 FQNNGV. CDR3 length: 16 residues.

This chain connects TRBV7-3 to TRBJ2-7, with 10 bases fitting TRBD2. Germline loops: CDR1 SGHTA, CDR2 FQGTGA. The CDR3 contains 13 residues. With V trimmed by 5 bases and J by 6 bases, 4 bases remained unmatched. CDR3 sequence (DNA): TGTGCCAGCAGCCCTCGACTAGCGGGCGAGCAGTACTTC. Its protein is CASSPRLAGEQYF. Looking up the rest from reference TRBV7-3 and TRBJ2-7 gives the full variable domain: GAGVSQTPSNKVTEKGKYVELRCDPISGHTALYWYRQSLGQGPEFLIYFQGTGAADDSGLPNDRFFAVRPEGSVSTLKIQRTERGDSAVYLCASSPRLAGEQYFGPGTRLTVT.

The chain recombines TRBV5-6 with TRBJ2-3; tentatively, D is TRBD1 (5 bases). This CDR3 has 13 residues. The V and J ends lost 0 bases and 7 bases respectively, with 9 bases between them. The germline V gene encodes CDR1 SGHDT and CDR2 YYEEEE. Here the CDR3 DNA reads TGTGCCAGCAGCTTGGGACGACAGAATACGCAGTATTTT. Its protein is CASSLGRQNTQYF. The full variable domain, its missing parts supplied by reference TRBV5-6 and TRBJ2-3, is DAGVTQSPTHLIKTRGQQVTLRCSPKSGHDTVSWYQQALGQGPQFIFQYYEEEERQRGNFPDRFSGHQFPNYSSELNVNALLLGDSALYLCASSLGRQNTQYFGPGTRLTVL.

This chain connects TRBV30 to TRBJ1-1, with TRBD1 identical over 7 bases. This CDR3 contains 16 residues. The V segment lost 0 bases and the J segment 3 bases; nucleotides outside the gene matches: 10. CDR1 is GTSNPN and CDR2 is SVGIG in the germline V gene (reference sequence). CDR3 in amino acids: CAWSVRGPGGDTEAFF. For the CDR3, the DNA is TGTGCCTGGAGTGTTAGGGGGCCAGGCGGCGACACTGAAGCTTTCTTT.

This clone was observed a single time. J is TRBJ2-7 and V is TRBV7-2; 7 bases agree with TRBD1. Germline values: CDR1 SGHTA, CDR2 FQGNSA. The CDR3 is made up of 14 amino acids. V was clipped by 2 bases and J by 4 bases; unmatched bases: 5. CDR3: CASSLPQGKYEQYF. Here the CDR3 DNA reads TGTGCCAGCAGCTTACCACAGGGGAAATACGAGCAGTACTTC.

The gene calls are TRBV27 and TRBJ2-7, with 8 nucleotides matching TRBD1. This CDR3 spans 16 amino acids. Germline loops: CDR1 MNHEY, CDR2 SMNVEV (reference sequence). The ends lost 6 bases at V and 2 bases at J; junction bases unmatched: 12. In DNA, the CDR3 is TGTGCCAGCAGACTGACTCCGGCAGGGGGCCCCTACGAGCAGTACTTC. This encodes CASRLTPAGGPYEQYF.

The CDR3 DNA follows: TGTGCCAGCAGCTTAAAGCCGGGGGGAGCCTACGAGCAGTACTTC. Its translation is CASSLKPGGAYEQYF. V is TRBV11-2 and J is TRBJ2-7, with 7 bases lining up with TRBD2. The CDR3 loop spans 15 amino acids. Germline CDR1 SGHAT, CDR2 FQNNGV. V dropped 2 bases and J dropped 2; count of bases not matched to a gene: 6.

The genes are TRBV5-6 and TRBJ1-6; D gene unclear. The germline V gene encodes CDR1 SGHDT and CDR2 YYEEEE. The CDR3 loop spans 16 amino acids. V lost 2 bases to trimming and J lost 0 bases, with 9 bases between them. CDR3 bases: TGTGCCAGCAGCTTAGTACGGAGCTCCTATAATTCACCCCTCCACTTT. Translated, it gives CASSLVRSSYNSPLHF.

This chain links TRBV29-1 with TRBJ1-1; 10 bases agree with TRBD1. V shed 6 bases, J shed 1 base, and the junction held 2 bases outside the gene matches. The germline V gene has CDR1 SQVTM and CDR2 ANQGSEA. CDR3 length: 13 residues. CDR3 coding DNA: TGCAGCGTGAGGACAGGGGGGAACACTGAAGCTTTCTTT. This encodes CSVRTGGNTEAFF. Looking up the rest from reference TRBV29-1 and TRBJ1-1 gives the full variable domain: SAVISQKPSRDICQRGTSLTIQCQVDSQVTMMFWYRQQPGQSLTLIATANQGSEATYESGFVIDKFPISRPNLTFSTLTVSNMSPEDSSIYLCSVRTGGNTEAFFGQGTRLTVV.

The gene calls are TRBV19 and TRBJ1-5; D gene ambiguous. Trimming took 8 bases from V and 10 from J, leaving 15 bases between them. Germline CDR1 reads LNHDA; CDR2 reads SQIVND (reference sequence). The CDR3 is made up of 12 amino acids. The CDR3 sequence is CASRGEGGPQHF. CDR3 DNA: TGTGCCAGTCGAGGTGAAGGCGGACCCCAGCATTTT.